What follows are 22 T cell receptor beta chains derived from one specimen sequenced in a study of cytomegalovirus exposure and HLA in healthy donors. Researchers ran the PCR with 60 Vbeta and 13 Jbeta primers. The assay was immunoSEQ multiplex PCR, and TCRdb's table has in-frame clones only and misses some. The sample holds about 160,000 clones; approximately 78% are singletons and the top ten take approximately 8%. Sequenced input: PBMCs. The receptors here all came from a male donor in good health and CMV-seropositive.

Concerning this clone: At one end, the junction sequence differs from germline, possibly due to a read error. CDR3 bases: TGCGCCAGTAAGGGACTAGCGGGAGCCGGTGGGGCCAACGGCCTGACTTTC. Its translation: CASKGLAGAGGANGLTF. V and J are TRBV5-1 and TRBJ2-6; TRBD2 aligns across 14 bases. Germline CDR1 SGHRS, CDR2 YFSETQ. There are 17 residues in the CDR3.

V usage is TRBV29-1 and J usage is TRBJ2-7, with 8 bases matching TRBD2. Per the germline V gene, CDR1 is SQVTM and CDR2 is ANQGSEA. The trim removed 1 base at V and 1 base at J, leaving 12 bases unmatched. This CDR3 contains 17 residues. The CDR3: CSVEGRGAVVGSYEQYF. The CDR3 DNA follows: TGCAGCGTTGAAGGGCGGGGGGCGGTTGTGGGTTCCTACGAGCAGTACTTC.

The chain employs TRBV11-3 and TRBJ2-1; TRBD1 matches 7 bases. The germline gives CDR1 SGHNT, CDR2 YENEEA. The CDR3 runs 15 residues. Trimming took 0 bases from V and 4 from J; bases not matched to a gene: 3. CDR3: CASSLDGTEYNEQFF. The CDR3, as DNA: TGTGCCAGCAGCTTAGACGGGACAGAGTACAATGAGCAGTTCTTC.

The CDR3 loop reads CAWSVSQNNQPQHF. In DNA form, the CDR3 reads TGTGCCTGGAGTGTGTCTCAGAACAATCAGCCCCAGCATTTT. The rearrangement links TRBV30 to TRBJ1-5; D unresolved. Germline loops: CDR1 GTSNPN, CDR2 SVGIG (reference sequence). CDR3 length: 14 amino acids. V lost 0 bases and J 3 bases, leaving 9 bases between the germline ends.

J is TRBJ1-5 and V is TRBV4-3; D gene ambiguous. V shed 1 base and J shed 2 bases, with 9 bases lying between them. From germline, CDR1 is LGHNA and CDR2 YSLEER. CDR3 size: 15 residues. CDR3 sequence reads: CASSQAPGGNQPQHF. CDR3 nucleotides: TGCGCCAGCAGCCAAGCGCCCGGGGGCAATCAGCCCCAGCATTTT.

The chain combines TRBV7-2 with TRBJ1-1; TRBD1 is a possible D gene (5 bases). The germline V gene has CDR1 SGHTA and CDR2 FQGNSA. V dropped 0 bases and J dropped 4 bases, with 6 bases sitting between them. There are 13 residues in the CDR3. The CDR3: CASSLAQGTEAFF. The CDR3 nucleotides are TGTGCCAGCAGCTTAGCGCAGGGCACTGAAGCTTTCTTT.

The rearrangement links TRBV5-5 to TRBJ2-1; D is unresolved. The CDR3 is 14 amino acids. Germline CDR1 SGHKS, CDR2 YYEKEE (reference sequence). Trimming took 2 bases from V and 0 from J, leaving 6 bases between them. The CDR3 sequence: CASSFLSSYNEQFF. The DNA of the CDR3 is TGTGCCAGCAGCTTTCTGAGCTCCTACAATGAGCAGTTCTTC. The full variable domain, its missing parts supplied by reference TRBV5-5 and TRBJ2-1, is DAGVTQSPTHLIKTRGQQVTLRCSPISGHKSVSWYQQVLGQGPQFIFQYYEKEERGRGNFPDRFSARQFPNYSSELNVNALLLGDSALYLCASSFLSSYNEQFFGPGTRLTVL.

The genes are TRBV21-1 and TRBJ2-2; the table's D call of TRBD1 was not tested on the DNA. TRBV21-1 is given as a pseudogene. The CDR3 extends over 13 amino acids. CDR3 residues: CASLRTGPGELFF. The CDR3 nucleotides read TGTGCCAGTCTGAGGACAGGGCCCGGGGAGCTGTTTTTT.

V is TRBV5-1 and J is TRBJ2-1, with 7 bases fitting TRBD2. CDR3 size: 16 residues. V lost 4 bases to trimming and J lost 0 bases; unmatched junction nucleotides: 7. Germline values: CDR1 SGHRS, CDR2 YFSETQ. The CDR3 DNA reads TGCGCCAGCAGCCCGCTAGCGGTGAGCTCCTACAATGAGCAGTTCTTC. This sequence encodes CASSPLAVSSYNEQFF.

The chain is built from TRBV6-5 and TRBJ1-1; TRBD1 might be the D (5 bases). CDR1 and CDR2 (germline): MNHEY, SVGAGI. This CDR3 comprises 13 residues. V gave up 2 bases and J gave up 6 bases, with 10 bases separating them. The CDR3 DNA reads TGTGCCAGCAGTTACCAGGGTGTCCCTGAAGCTTTCTTT. Protein sequence: CASSYQGVPEAFF.

The rearrangement links TRBV29-1 to TRBJ2-3, with 7 nucleotides matching TRBD1. The germline gives CDR1 SQVTM, CDR2 ANQGSEA. J gave up 3 bases and V 5 bases, and 5 bases lay outside the gene matches. The CDR3 sequence is 13 residues long. CDR3 DNA: TGCAGCGTTAGGACAGGATTGACAGATACGCAGTATTTT. Amino acids: CSVRTGLTDTQYF.

The rearrangement uses TRBV6-1 and TRBJ1-2; 9 positions agree with TRBD1. The CDR3 contains 15 residues. Trimming took 1 base from V and 3 from J; bases not matched to a gene: 3. CDR1 and CDR2 (germline): MNHNS, SASEGT. The CDR3 sequence is CASSEGRTGDYGYTF. The CDR3 DNA follows: TGTGCCAGCAGTGAAGGGAGGACAGGGGACTATGGCTACACCTTC.

The chain joins TRBV27 to TRBJ1-2; maybe TRBD1 (6 bases). The ends were cut back, 7 bases at V and 2 bases at J, with 14 bases in the middle. The length of the CDR3 is 14 residues. Germline values: CDR1 MNHEY, CDR2 SMNVEV (reference sequence). CDR3 coding DNA: TGTGCCAGCAATCGGGCAGGGACAAACTATGGCTACACCTTC. It is translated as CASNRAGTNYGYTF.

The V gene is TRBV19, the J gene TRBJ2-5; maybe TRBD1 (5 bases). Germline CDR1 reads LNHDA; CDR2 reads SQIVND (reference sequence). CDR3 length equals 15 residues. V was cut by 1 base and J by 0 bases, with 9 bases left in between. The CDR3: CASSIGQSYQETQYF. CDR3 nucleotides: TGTGCCAGTAGTATAGGACAGTCGTACCAAGAGACCCAGTACTTC. The variable domain in full, with the rest retrieved from reference TRBV19 and TRBJ2-5, is DGGITQSPKYLFRKEGQNVTLSCEQNLNHDAMYWYRQDPGQGLRLIYYSQIVNDFQKGDIAEGYSVSREKKESFPLTVTSAQKNPTAFYLCASSIGQSYQETQYFGPGTRLLVL.

In this sample, this clone turned up a few times. The genes are TRBV28 and TRBJ2-7; possible D gene TRBD1, 6 bases. Germline CDR1 is MDHEN and CDR2 is SYDVKM. With 2 bases removed from V and 0 bases from J, the gap between germline ends came to 8 bases. The CDR3 runs to 14 residues. The CDR3 bases are TGTGCCAGCAGTTTAACAGGGAGCTCCTACGAGCAGTACTTC. It yields the protein CASSLTGSSYEQYF.

The chain carries TRBV6-5 and TRBJ2-1; tentative D call: TRBD2 (7 bases). The V and J ends lost 0 bases and 7 bases respectively, with 13 bases between them. The germline CDR1 and CDR2 sequences are MNHEY and SVGAGI. The CDR3 consists of 15 residues. The DNA of the CDR3 is TGTGCCAGCAGTTACTCGTTCGAGGGGGGGAATGAGCAGTTCTTC. Translating it yields CASSYSFEGGNEQFF.

The J gene is TRBJ1-4, the V gene TRBV11-2; TRBD1 is a possible D gene (6 bases). This CDR3 has 15 amino acids. The V gene's germline CDR1 is SGHAT and CDR2 FQNNGV. V was cut by 5 bases and J by 0 bases, with 10 bases left in between. CDR3 coding DNA: TGTGCCAGCAGCCCGAACAGGGCAACTAATGAAAAACTGTTTTTT. As protein: CASSPNRATNEKLFF. The complete variable domain, with remaining parts taken from reference TRBV11-2 and TRBJ1-4, reads EAGVAQSPRYKIIEKRQSVAFWCNPISGHATLYWYQQILGQGPKLLIQFQNNGVVDDSQLPKDRFSAERLKGVDSTLKIQPAKLEDSAVYLCASSPNRATNEKLFFGSGTQLSVL.

The chain couples TRBV5-5 to TRBJ1-1, with no clear D. Germline V CDR1 and CDR2: SGHKS, YYEKEE (reference sequence). V dropped 3 bases and J dropped 5 bases, with 14 bases sitting between them. The CDR3 is 14 amino acids. CDR3 sequence: CASSSLRGRTEAFF. The CDR3 DNA is TGTGCCAGCAGCTCTTTACGGGGAAGAACTGAAGCTTTCTTT.

This chain links TRBV27 with TRBJ1-2; TRBD1 might be the D (6 bases). The CDR3 extends over 14 amino acids. Trimming removed 6 bases at V and 4 bases at J, with 15 bases between. Germline lookup yields CDR1 MNHEY and CDR2 SMNVEV (reference sequence). As DNA, the CDR3 is TGTGCCAGCAGCCACTCAGGGGCGGGCTATGGCTACACCTTC. Translation gives CASSHSGAGYGYTF.

The chain is built from TRBV4-1 and TRBJ2-7; 7 bases line up with TRBD1. Germline CDR1 reads MGHRA; CDR2 reads YSYEKL. There are 17 residues in the CDR3. With 4 bases clipped from V and 2 bases from J, the junction kept 14 bases outside the gene matches. The CDR3 sequence: CASSRSSPSGTAYEQYF. The CDR3 coding sequence is TGCGCCAGCAGCCGGTCGAGCCCATCGGGGACAGCCTACGAGCAGTACTTC.

The gene calls are TRBV10-1 and TRBJ2-1; D perhaps matches TRBD1 (5 bases). The CDR3 extends over 15 amino acids. V was trimmed by 0 bases and J by 4 bases, leaving 10 bases between them. CDR1 WNHNN and CDR2 SYGVQD come from the germline V gene (reference sequence). The CDR3 bases are TGCGCCAGCAGTGAGTCAGGGGATGTGTACAATGAGCAGTTCTTC. It encodes CASSESGDVYNEQFF.

Remarks on this clone: The sample carries other DNA sequences with the same CDR3. The chain uses TRBV6-1 and TRBJ1-5; unclear D gene. The CDR3 is 13 residues long. Germline-derived CDR1 and CDR2 are MNHNS and SASEGT. V shed 6 bases and J shed 6 bases, with 12 bases lying between them. The CDR3 bases are TGTGCCAGCAGCGAGGGTCCCGGTCAGCCCCAGCATTTT. It encodes CASSEGPGQPQHF.